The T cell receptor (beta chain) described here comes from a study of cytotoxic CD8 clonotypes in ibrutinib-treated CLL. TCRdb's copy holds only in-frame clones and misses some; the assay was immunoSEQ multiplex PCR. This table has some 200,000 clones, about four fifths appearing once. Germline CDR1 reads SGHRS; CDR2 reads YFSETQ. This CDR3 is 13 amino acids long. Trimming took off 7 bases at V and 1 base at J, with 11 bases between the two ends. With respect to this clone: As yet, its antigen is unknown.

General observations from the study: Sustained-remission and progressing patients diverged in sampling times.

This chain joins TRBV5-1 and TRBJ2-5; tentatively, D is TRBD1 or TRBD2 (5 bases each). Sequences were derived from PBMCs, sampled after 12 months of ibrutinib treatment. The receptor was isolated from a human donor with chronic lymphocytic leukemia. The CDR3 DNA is TGCGCCAGCGGGGGAGCCGGCCAAGAGACCCAGTACTTC. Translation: CASGGAGQETQYF. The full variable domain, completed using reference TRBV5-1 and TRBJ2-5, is KAGVTQTPRYLIKTRGQQVTLSCSPISGHRSVSWYQQTPGQGLQFLFEYFSETQRNKGNFPGRFSGRQFSNSRSEMNVSTLELGDSALYLCASGGAGQETQYFGPGTRLLVL.